The clone carrying this T cell receptor beta chain turned up a few times. Its antigen is currently unknown. This specimen belongs to a study of response to subunit inactivated influenza vaccine. MiXCR, run by TCRdb on the RT-PCR reads, gives a single entry per CDR3 protein. The sample includes about 650,000 distinct CDR3 sequences, 15% to 17% of them seen just once. Findings of the study overall: The authors proposed limited new T cell recruitment per seasonal influenza vaccination.

This CDR3 region has 11 residues. Trimming took off 8 bases at V and 4 bases at J, with 8 bases between the two ends. Here the sequenced sample was PBMCs from blood, taken about 13 days after vaccination. This TCR derives from a man aged 45-65 years who received an inactivated influenza vaccine. The gene calls are TRBV12-3 or TRBV12-4 and TRBJ1-2, with D unresolved. CDR3 region: CASGPRYGYTF. The CDR3 DNA reads TGTGCCAGCGGCCCCCGCTATGGCTACACCTTC.